The next 25 T cell receptor beta chains were all read from a single sample in a study of radiotherapy plus CTLA-4 blockade in lung cancer (dated by TCRdb to 2016 to 2019). The library was produced with the immunoSEQ multiplex PCR assay. The immuneACCESS repertoire file appears here via TCRdb, limited to in-frame rearrangements. These files lack a portion of the clones; in checked studies, under half of the deficit traces to unresolved V genes, and the cause of the others is not known. The sample table shows 70,000 to 90,000 clones, and 78% are seen once. More than 7% of the sample belongs to the ten largest clones. This specimen was peripheral blood, taken from a patient treated with radiotherapy plus ipilimumab. The origin of the receptors is a human donor with non-small cell lung cancer who had a complete response to radiotherapy plus ipilimumab.

In nucleotides, the CDR3 is TGTGCCAGCAGCCCACGGGACAGTAGAATGAACACTGAAGCTTTCTTT. Translated: CASSPRDSRMNTEAFF. This chain connects TRBV11-2 to TRBJ1-1; 7 bases are a match to TRBD1. The CDR3 runs to 16 residues. The junction had 9 bases not matched to a gene; V was cut back by 5 bases and J by 0 bases. In germline, CDR1 is SGHAT, CDR2 FQNNGV.

The rearrangement links TRBV6-5 to TRBJ2-1; 7 bases are a match to TRBD2. The germline V gene encodes CDR1 MNHEY and CDR2 SVGAGI. V was clipped by 2 bases and J by 9 bases; unmatched bases: 10. The CDR3 consists of 15 residues. The CDR3 protein is CASSYEAGALTEQFF. In DNA form, the CDR3 reads TGTGCCAGCAGTTACGAGGCGGGAGCGCTCACTGAGCAGTTCTTC.

The gene calls are TRBV27 and TRBJ2-3, with TRBD2 as a possible D gene (6 bases). Germline assignment: CDR1 MNHEY and CDR2 SMNVEV (reference sequence). The CDR3 loop spans 16 amino acids. V lost 2 bases, J lost 4 bases, and 16 bases lay in between. This CDR3 is CASSLTSRRWADTQYF. The CDR3 DNA reads as TGTGCCAGCAGTTTAACTAGCCGACGATGGGCAGATACGCAGTATTTT.

The chain is built from TRBV15 and TRBJ1-1, with no clear D. This CDR3 contains 14 residues. V was clipped by 4 bases and J by 5 bases, with 14 bases between them. The germline CDR1 and CDR2 sequences are LNHNV and YYDKDF (reference sequence). CDR3 amino acids: CATSITKTKTEAFF. The CDR3 bases are TGTGCCACCAGCATCACAAAGACAAAGACTGAAGCTTTCTTT.

This clone occurred a few times. The CDR3 region is CASSLGSVNTEAFF. DNA of the CDR3: TGTGCCAGCAGCTTAGGGTCCGTGAACACTGAAGCTTTCTTT. The chain carries TRBV7-4 and TRBJ1-1; D is unclear. The CDR3 totals 14 residues. V was pared by 1 base and J by 0 bases, with 6 bases between. Germline-derived CDR1 and CDR2 are SGHVT and SQSDAQ.

V is TRBV7-8 and J is TRBJ1-1; 9 nucleotides agree with TRBD1. This CDR3 comprises 15 residues. The trim removed 4 bases at V and 4 bases at J, leaving 7 bases unmatched. Germline loops: CDR1 SGHVS, CDR2 FQNEAQ. CDR3 nucleotides: TGTGCCAGCAGCTCCCGGACAGGGGTGGGCACTGAAGCTTTCTTT. Translating it yields CASSSRTGVGTEAFF.

The chain is built from TRBV11-2 and TRBJ1-2, with D tentatively TRBD1 (5 bases). The CDR3 has 14 amino acids. Trimming took 1 base from V and 2 from J, leaving 8 bases between them. Germline V gene lookup returns CDR1 SGHAT and CDR2 FQNNGV. The CDR3 protein is CASSLGGGNYGYTF. The CDR3 region has the DNA TGTGCCAGCAGCTTAGGGGGGGGAAACTATGGCTACACCTTC.

The chain links TRBV18 to TRBJ2-3; D may correspond to TRBD1 or TRBD2 (5 bases each). V lost 0 bases to trimming and J lost 4 bases, with 14 bases between them. The V gene's germline CDR1 is KGHSH and CDR2 LQKENI. This CDR3 spans 16 amino acids. In DNA form, the CDR3 reads TGTGCCAGCTCACCACCGGGACGCGACCTGGCAGATACGCAGTATTTT. Its protein product is CASSPPGRDLADTQYF.

V and J are TRBV5-1 and TRBJ1-1; TRBD1 might be the D (6 bases). Germline V gene sequence: CDR1 SGHRS, CDR2 YFSETQ. This CDR3 has 14 residues. V was shortened by 9 bases and J by 1 base, with 16 bases between the two germline ends. CDR3: CANVGGIGNTEAFF. CDR3 in DNA: TGCGCCAACGTAGGGGGAATAGGGAACACTGAAGCTTTCTTT.

The CDR3 loop is CASSQESRGGTQYF. The CDR3 DNA sequence: TGTGCCAGCAGCCAAGAAAGTCGGGGGGGTACGCAGTATTTT. The V gene is TRBV14, the J gene TRBJ2-3, with 8 bases identical to TRBD2. The germline V gene encodes CDR1 SGHDN and CDR2 FVKESK. The CDR3 loop spans 14 amino acids. V lost 0 bases and J lost 8; bases outside the gene matches: 4.

The chain employs TRBV18 and TRBJ2-2; unclear D gene. This CDR3 is built from 14 residues. Germline V CDR1 and CDR2: KGHSH, LQKENI. With 2 bases removed from V and 4 bases from J, the gap between germline ends came to 8 bases. CDR3 coding DNA: TGTGCCAGCTCACCAGTTGCGGCCACCGGGGAGCTGTTTTTT. Encoded protein: CASSPVAATGELFF.

This rearrangement joins TRBV4-3 to TRBJ1-1; 7 nucleotides line up with TRBD1. The CDR3 sequence is 16 residues long. Germline CDR1 is LGHNA and CDR2 is YSLEER. J gave up 0 bases and V 1 base, and 5 bases lay outside the gene matches. CDR3 region: CASSQVGQIMNTEAFF. The CDR3, as DNA: TGCGCCAGCAGCCAAGTGGGACAGATCATGAACACTGAAGCTTTCTTT.

V usage is TRBV6-1 and J usage is TRBJ2-7, with 7 bases fitting TRBD1. The germline CDR1 and CDR2 sequences are MNHNS and SASEGT. J gave up 0 bases and V 3 bases, and 5 bases lay outside the gene matches. The CDR3 covers 15 residues. The chain's CDR3 is CASSDRQGNSYEQYV. The CDR3 coding sequence is TGTGCCAGCAGTGACCGACAGGGAAACTCCTACGAGCAGTACGTC.

This clone was counted between two and nine times. V gene TRBV10-3 combines with J gene TRBJ1-1; possible D gene TRBD1, 6 bases. The germline gives CDR1 ENHRY, CDR2 SYGVKD. The V end was cut by 10 bases, the J end by 1 base, with 16 bases between. The CDR3 has 14 amino acids. The CDR3 here is CATVGGGANTEAFF. The CDR3 DNA reads TGTGCCACCGTAGGTGGGGGGGCGAACACTGAAGCTTTCTTT.

The rearrangement uses TRBV5-1 and TRBJ2-1; D gene ambiguous. The CDR3 is 17 amino acids. From germline, CDR1 is SGHRS and CDR2 YFSETQ. V was shortened by 0 bases and J by 1 base, with 14 bases between the two germline ends. The CDR3 bases are TGCGCCAGCAGCTTGGCCAAGATGAGAAGGTCCTACAATGAGCAGTTCTTC. This sequence encodes CASSLAKMRRSYNEQFF.

The J gene is TRBJ2-2, the V gene TRBV9; 10 positions match TRBD2. The CDR3 has 14 residues. The J segment lost 5 bases and the V segment lost 4 bases, leaving 2 bases of the junction unmatched. The germline gives CDR1 SGDLS, CDR2 YYNGEE. CDR3 bases: TGTGCCAGCAGCATGACTAGCGGGACCGGGGAGCTGTTTTTT. Its protein is CASSMTSGTGELFF.

The V and J genes are TRBV11-2 and TRBJ1-3, with D possibly matching TRBD1 (6 bases). This CDR3 has 16 amino acids. Per germline, CDR1 SGHAT and CDR2 FQNNGV. V was clipped by 5 bases and J by 0 bases, with 14 bases between them. In nucleotides, the CDR3 is TGTGCCAGCAGCCGACCGGGACAATACTCTGGAAACACCATATATTTT. Its protein is CASSRPGQYSGNTIYF.

The chain employs TRBV21-1 and TRBJ1-5; the table's TRBD1 call for D was not verified on the DNA. TRBV21-1 is annotated as a pseudogene. The length of the CDR3 is 14 residues. The CDR3 coding sequence is TGTGCCAGCAGCAATAGAGGGGGTGGTCAGCCCCAGCATTTT. Translating gives CASSNRGGGQPQHF.

The chain couples TRBV2 to TRBJ2-5, with D hard to call. Trimming left V 4 bases short and J 4 bases short, with 13 bases between. Germline CDR1 SNHLY, CDR2 FYNNEI. The CDR3 is 14 amino acids. The CDR3 region is CASSAGQARETQYF. CDR3 bases: TGTGCCAGCAGTGCCGGTCAAGCGCGAGAGACCCAGTACTTC.

V usage is TRBV19 and J usage is TRBJ1-5; D not certain. Germline V gives CDR1 LNHDA, CDR2 SQIVND (reference sequence). The CDR3 contains 14 residues. V was trimmed by 7 bases and J by 3 bases, leaving 13 bases between them. In DNA, the CDR3 is TGTGCCAGTACCACCGGGAGCTCCAATCAGCCCCAGCATTTT. Its translation: CASTTGSSNQPQHF.

This rearrangement joins TRBV10-3 to TRBJ2-3; D possibly matches TRBD1 or TRBD2 (6 bases each). Trimming stripped 3 bases from V and 1 base from J, with 17 bases between. CDR1 is ENHRY and CDR2 is SYGVKD in the germline V gene. The CDR3 has 17 amino acids. The CDR3: CAISDRTTGARTDTQYF. In DNA, the CDR3 is TGTGCCATCAGTGATCGAACGACGGGGGCCCGCACAGATACGCAGTATTTT.

V usage is TRBV7-2 and J usage is TRBJ2-5; 10 nucleotides agree with TRBD1. The CDR3 is 14 residues long. The J segment lost 4 bases and the V segment lost 8 bases, leaving 7 bases of the junction unmatched. Germline lookup yields CDR1 SGHTA and CDR2 FQGNSA. The CDR3 nucleotides are TGTGCCAGCGGGGACAGGGGATTTCGAGAGACCCAGTACTTC. This translates into CASGDRGFRETQYF.

There are a few counts of this clone. The chain employs TRBV30 and TRBJ1-4; D is ambiguous. The CDR3 sequence is 14 residues long. Germline assignment: CDR1 GTSNPN and CDR2 SVGIG (reference sequence). V was clipped by 3 bases and J by 5 bases, with 13 bases between them. CDR3 sequence: CAWRSDRGNEKLFF. CDR3 nucleotides: TGTGCCTGGAGATCTGACCGAGGGAATGAAAAACTGTTTTTT.

V and J are TRBV7-8 and TRBJ1-5, with TRBD1 matching over 9 bases. This CDR3 has 15 amino acids. Germline V gene sequence: CDR1 SGHVS, CDR2 FQNEAQ. Trimming took 5 bases from V and 5 from J; bases not matched to a gene: 7. The CDR3 DNA reads as TGTGCCAGCAGCCCAGGGACAGGGAGCCATCAGCCCCAGCATTTT. Translating it yields CASSPGTGSHQPQHF.

The rearrangement uses TRBV30 and TRBJ1-5; tentative D call: TRBD1 (6 bases). Germline lookup yields CDR1 GTSNPN and CDR2 SVGIG (reference sequence). This CDR3 has 19 residues. Trimming shortened V by 1 base and J by 0 bases, and 22 bases separated the two germline ends. CDR3: CAWSEGGGIFSGSNQPQHF. CDR3 coding DNA: TGTGCCTGGAGTGAAGGAGGGGGGATATTCTCGGGTAGCAATCAGCCCCAGCATTTT.